These T cell receptor beta chains were read from a single sample in a study of TIL therapy for anti-PD-1-resistant metastatic lung cancer. Produced via immunoSEQ multiplex PCR; TCRdb's table is partial and in-frame only. This sample has 15,000 to 20,000 clones, with 83% found just once. The sample was blood, taken at baseline. The receptors originated from a person aged 25 to 85 with non-small cell lung cancer. Each CDR3 is given with its conserved first and last residue. D genes are given only for firm matches. Clone size is stated in some rows and not others, as once, few, many or a class when expanded.

CDR3 length	V gene	J gene	D gene	clone size	CDR3 DNA	CDR3 protein
16	TRBV11-2	TRBJ2-2	TRBD1	.	TGTGCCAGCAGCTCTTGGACAGGAGCGAACACCGGGGAGCTGTTTTTT	CASSSWTGANTGELFF
14	TRBV11-2	TRBJ2-7	.	.	TGTGCCAGCAGCTTCTTGGACAGCTCCTACGAGCAGTACTTC	CASSFLDSSYEQYF
15	TRBV5-5	TRBJ1-2	.	.	TGTGCCAGCAGCTTGAGCGGTCAACCTAACTATGGCTACACCTTC	CASSLSGQPNYGYTF
15	TRBV7-2	TRBJ1-2	TRBD1	.	TGTGCCAGCAGCGAGACGACAGGGTACAACTATGGCTACACCTTC	CASSETTGYNYGYTF
16	TRBV4-2	TRBJ2-1	TRBD2	.	TGTGCCAGCAGCCAAGGTCTAAGCGGGGGGGTGAATGAGCAGTTCTTC	CASSQGLSGGVNEQFF
18	TRBV6-1	TRBJ1-1	.	.	TGTGCCAGCAGTGAAGCGGGACTGAGCGGGGGGGAAGGGACTGAAGCTTTCTTT	CASSEAGLSGGEGTEAFF
13	TRBV30	TRBJ1-2	.	.	TGTGCCTCTACCCTGGGGGGTTTTAAGGGCTACACCTTC	CASTLGGFKGYTF
14	TRBV5-6	TRBJ2-7	.	.	TGTGCCAGCAGCTCGGGGGGCAGGGTCTACGAGCAGTACTTC	CASSSGGRVYEQYF
15	TRBV5-4	TRBJ1-2	.	.	TGTGCCAGCAGCTTGGTTCCGCAGGGTAACTATGGCTACACCTTC	CASSLVPQGNYGYTF
13	TRBV27	TRBJ2-5	TRBD2	once	TGTGCCAGCAGTCTAGCGGCAGAAGAGACCCAGTACTTC	CASSLAAEETQYF
15	TRBV5-1	TRBJ2-1	TRBD2	.	TGCGCCAGCAGCTTGACCAGCGGGATATCTAATGAGCAGTTCTTC	CASSLTSGISNEQFF
14	TRBV5-1	TRBJ2-2	.	once	TGCGCCAGCGGGTCGGGGCCGAACACCGGGGAGCTGTTTTTT	CASGSGPNTGELFF
15	TRBV4-3	TRBJ2-7	TRBD2	.	TGCGCCAGCAGCCAAGTCCGGGGGGTGGGTTACGAGCAGTACTTC	CASSQVRGVGYEQYF
14	TRBV28	TRBJ1-6	TRBD1	.	TGTGCCAGCAGCCGGACAGGGGAAGCTCGGCCCCTCCACTTT	CASSRTGEARPLHF
16	TRBV5-1	TRBJ1-1	TRBD1	.	TGCGCCAGTAAAACCGGGACAGGGGGCGACGGGACTGAAGCTTTCTTT	CASKTGTGGDGTEAFF
13	TRBV28	TRBJ2-1	.	once	TGTGCCAGCAATTCCCACTGGGGAAATGAGCAGTTCTTC	CASNSHWGNEQFF
11	TRBV6-5	TRBJ2-1	.	.	TGTGCCAGCAGTGGGGGGAGTGAGCAGTTCTTC	CASSGGSEQFF
14	TRBV11-3	TRBJ2-2	.	once	TGTGCCAGCAGCTCCGGAAGCAACACCGGGGAGCTGTTTTTT	CASSSGSNTGELFF
16	TRBV15	TRBJ1-5	TRBD1	.	TGTGCCACCAGCAGAGGGACAGGAGGTAGCAATCAGCCCCAGCATTTT	CATSRGTGGSNQPQHF
15	TRBV7-7	TRBJ2-1	.	.	TGTGCTAGCAGCCCTCCTGGGGCGCCCGACAATGAGCAGTTCTTC	CASSPPGAPDNEQFF
14	TRBV6-1	TRBJ2-7	.	once	TGTGCCAGCAGACGGGAGCAGGGCTGGTACGAGCAGTACTTC	CASRREQGWYEQYF
13	TRBV28	TRBJ2-1	.	.	TGTGCCAGCAGACCTCCGGGACCCAATGAGCAGTTCTTC	CASRPPGPNEQFF
16	TRBV15	TRBJ2-7	.	.	TGTGCCACCAGCAGAGATCCCTTGGGGACCGGCCACGAGCAGTACTTC	CATSRDPLGTGHEQYF
14	TRBV7-2	TRBJ1-5	.	.	TGTGCCAGCAGCTTAGCCTTACAGGGTCAGCCCCAGCATTTT	CASSLALQGQPQHF
13	TRBV7-9	TRBJ1-1	.	few	TGTGCCAGCAGCTTAGATATGAACACTGAAGCTTTCTTT	CASSLDMNTEAFF